This T cell receptor (beta chain) was identified during a study of T cell responses to AZD1222 COVID-19 vaccine. In the case of this clone: Antigen unknown.

General observations from the study: The reported proportion of spike-specific TCRs targeting unmutated variant regions was nearly half. Spike-wide coverage was observed for vaccine-associated CD4 TCRs, with dominant responses at 160-218 and 743-854. The donors showed a predominance of white British ancestry and of females, with possible underestimation of clonal diversity.

The protocol was immunoSEQ multiplex PCR, while the TCRdb copy is restricted to in-frame clones and leaves out a portion. Among approximately 110,000 clones listed, just under 95% were seen once. The germline V gene has CDR1 SGDLS and CDR2 YYNGEE. This CDR3 region has 14 residues. Trimming left V 4 bases short and J 1 base short, with 12 bases between. Sequencing was performed on peripheral blood, taken on day 0 of AZD1222 vaccination. The TCR sequence derives from an adult in good health. The chain is built from TRBV9 and TRBJ2-7; D gene uncertain. Written as DNA, the CDR3 is TGTGCCAGCAGCCCCCAGGTCAATTCCTACGAGCAGTACTTC. It specifies CASSPQVNSYEQYF.